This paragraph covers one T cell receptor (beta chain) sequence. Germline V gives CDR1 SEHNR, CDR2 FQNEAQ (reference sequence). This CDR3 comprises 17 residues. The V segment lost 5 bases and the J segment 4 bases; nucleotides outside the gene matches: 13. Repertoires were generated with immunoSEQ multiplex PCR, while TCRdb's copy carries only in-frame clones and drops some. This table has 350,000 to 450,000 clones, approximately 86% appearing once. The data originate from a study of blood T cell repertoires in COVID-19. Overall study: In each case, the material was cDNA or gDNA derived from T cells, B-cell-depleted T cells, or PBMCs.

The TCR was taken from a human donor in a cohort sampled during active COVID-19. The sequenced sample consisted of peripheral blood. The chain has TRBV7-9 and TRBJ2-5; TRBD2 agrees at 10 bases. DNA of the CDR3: TGTGCCAGCAGCATCCGGCTCGGGACTAGCGTCGGAGAGACCCAGTACTTC. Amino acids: CASSIRLGTSVGETQYF.